These 10 T cell receptor beta chains share one sample of origin, sequenced in a study of blood T cell repertoires in COVID-19. Generated by immunoSEQ multiplex PCR, the TCRdb table keeps only in-frame clones and is missing some. The profile shows more than 150,000 clones, roughly 94% of them singletons. Material: peripheral blood. These receptors originate from a man younger than 45 with COVID-19, enrolled during active disease.

The genes are TRBV7-3 and TRBJ1-6, with D perhaps TRBD1 (6 bases). Trimming left V 3 bases short and J 6 bases short, with 12 bases between. Germline V gene sequence: CDR1 SGHTA, CDR2 FQGTGA. This CDR3 is 15 amino acids long. The CDR3 nucleotides are TGTGCCAGCAGCTTCGGGACAAGGGGTAATTCACCCCTCCACTTT. Protein product: CASSFGTRGNSPLHF.

The chain joins TRBV3-1 (or the pseudogene TRBV3-2) to TRBJ2-2; 8 bases agree with TRBD1. The V and J ends lost 8 bases and 2 bases, in that order; junction bases with no gene match: 4. Germline V gives CDR1 LGHDT, CDR2 YNNKEL (reference sequence). The length of the CDR3 is 14 residues. CDR3 in amino acids: CASGTGINTGELFF. Here the CDR3 DNA reads TGTGCCAGCGGGACAGGAATAAACACCGGGGAGCTGTTTTTT.

This clone was seen once. The rearrangement links TRBV6-2 or TRBV6-3 to TRBJ1-5; TRBD1 might be the D (6 bases). The V and J ends lost 5 bases and 2 bases respectively, with 19 bases between them. CDR3 length: 17 residues. In germline, CDR1 is MNHEY, CDR2 SVGEGT. The CDR3 loop is CASSEDRKAGGNQPQHF. CDR3 coding DNA: TGTGCCAGCAGTGAGGACAGAAAGGCAGGGGGCAATCAGCCCCAGCATTTT.

This chain joins TRBV12-3 or TRBV12-4 and TRBJ1-5, with unresolved D. The CDR3 is made up of 13 amino acids. V gave up 3 bases and J gave up 4 bases, with 7 bases separating them. The CDR3 loop is CASSFSLNQPQHF. In DNA, the CDR3 is TGTGCCAGCAGTTTTTCCCTTAATCAGCCCCAGCATTTT.

This rearrangement joins TRBV5-4 to TRBJ2-7; TRBD1 is a possible D gene (5 bases). This CDR3 region has 13 residues. CDR1 and CDR2 (germline): SGHNT, YYREEE (reference sequence). Trimming pared 4 bases from V and 5 bases from J, leaving 13 bases between. The CDR3 spells CASSGALWNEQYF. CDR3 DNA: TGTGCCAGCAGCGGGGCGTTATGGAACGAGCAGTACTTC.

This chain joins TRBV4-1 and TRBJ1-5; the match to TRBD1 covers 8 bases. V shed 2 bases, J shed 3 bases, and the junction held 6 bases outside the gene matches. The CDR3 runs to 16 residues. Germline loops: CDR1 MGHRA, CDR2 YSYEKL. Here the CDR3 DNA reads TGCGCCAGCAGCCAATCAGGGGGCATGAACAATCAGCCCCAGCATTTT. It specifies CASSQSGGMNNQPQHF.

This clone was observed a few times. The chain links TRBV9 to TRBJ2-1; no firm D call. This CDR3 spans 15 amino acids. V was clipped by 0 bases and J by 0 bases, with 7 bases between them. Germline CDR1 reads SGDLS; CDR2 reads YYNGEE. Here the CDR3 reads CASSVGASSYNEQFF. The CDR3 nucleotides are TGTGCCAGCAGCGTAGGGGCCAGCTCCTACAATGAGCAGTTCTTC. The whole variable domain, filled in from reference TRBV9 and TRBJ2-1, reads DSGVTQTPKHLITATGQRVTLRCSPRSGDLSVYWYQQSLDQGLQFLIQYYNGEERAKGNILERFSAQQFPDLHSELNLSSLELGDSALYFCASSVGASSYNEQFFGPGTRLTVL.

The chain has TRBV5-4 and TRBJ2-3, with D tentatively TRBD2 (5 bases). Germline CDR1 SGHNT, CDR2 YYREEE (reference sequence). V lost 0 bases to trimming and J lost 2 bases, with 13 bases between them. This CDR3 has 16 residues. In DNA form, the CDR3 reads TGTGCCAGCAGCTTGGGTGGCCGGGGTAACACAGATACGCAGTATTTT. It translates to CASSLGGRGNTDTQYF.

The chain recombines TRBV7-9 with TRBJ2-1; TRBD2 matches at 15 bases. The length of the CDR3 is 16 residues. The ends lost 5 bases at V and 9 bases at J; junction bases unmatched: 8. Germline loops: CDR1 SEHNR, CDR2 FQNEAQ (reference sequence). The CDR3 spells CASSGGLAGGQVEQFF. The CDR3 bases are TGTGCCAGCAGCGGAGGACTAGCGGGGGGGCAGGTTGAGCAGTTCTTC. Full variable domain (missing parts from reference TRBV7-9 and TRBJ2-1): DTGVSQNPRHKITKRGQNVTFRCDPISEHNRLYWYRQTLGQGPEFLTYFQNEAQLEKSRLLSDRFSAERPKGSFSTLEIQRTEQGDSAMYLCASSGGLAGGQVEQFFGPGTRLTVL.

The table lists this clone with a few counts. The chain joins TRBV10-2 to TRBJ2-1; D may be TRBD1 (6 bases). Germline lookup yields CDR1 WSHSY and CDR2 SAAADI. Trimming pared 3 bases from V and 0 bases from J, leaving 12 bases between. This CDR3 region has 16 residues. The CDR3 region is CASSDVGTTSYNEQFF. CDR3 sequence (DNA): TGCGCCAGCAGTGATGTAGGGACAACCTCCTACAATGAGCAGTTCTTC.